This T cell receptor (beta chain) was captured by sequencing in a study of cytotoxic CD8 clonotypes in ibrutinib-treated CLL. TCRdb's table, derived via immunoSEQ multiplex PCR, lists solely in-frame clones and lacks some. The sample lists some 200,000 clones, 70% occurring once. The CDR3 is made up of 19 amino acids. The germline gives CDR1 LGHNA, CDR2 YSLEER. V dropped 0 bases and J dropped 0 bases, with 21 bases sitting between them. The receptor comes from a human donor with chronic lymphocytic leukemia. Sequencing used PBMCs, obtained after 12 months of ibrutinib treatment. The V and J genes are TRBV4-3 and TRBJ2-7; D is perhaps TRBD2 (6 bases). The CDR3 protein is CASSQEEGRLLSGSYEQYF. The CDR3 region has the DNA TGCGCCAGCAGCCAAGAGGAAGGACGGTTGCTTAGCGGCTCCTACGAGCAGTACTTC.